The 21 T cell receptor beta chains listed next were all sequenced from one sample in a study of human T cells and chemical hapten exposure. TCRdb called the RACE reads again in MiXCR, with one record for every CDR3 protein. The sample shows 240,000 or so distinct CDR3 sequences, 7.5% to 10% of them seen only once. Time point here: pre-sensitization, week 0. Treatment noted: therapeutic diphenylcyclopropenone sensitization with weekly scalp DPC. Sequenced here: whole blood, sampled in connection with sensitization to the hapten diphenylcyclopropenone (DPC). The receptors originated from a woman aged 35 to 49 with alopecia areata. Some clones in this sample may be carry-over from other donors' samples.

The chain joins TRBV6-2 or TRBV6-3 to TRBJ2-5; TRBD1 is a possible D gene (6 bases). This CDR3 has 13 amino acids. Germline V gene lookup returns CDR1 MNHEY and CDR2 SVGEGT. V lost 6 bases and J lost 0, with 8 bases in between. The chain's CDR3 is CASRRTDQETQYF. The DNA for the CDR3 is TGTGCCAGCAGACGGACAGACCAAGAGACCCAGTACTTC.

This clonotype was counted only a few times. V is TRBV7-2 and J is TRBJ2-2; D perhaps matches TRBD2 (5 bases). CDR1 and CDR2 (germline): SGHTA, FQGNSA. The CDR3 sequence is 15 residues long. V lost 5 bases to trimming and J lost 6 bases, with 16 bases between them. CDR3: CASSEASSHPGELFF. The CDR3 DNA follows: TGTGCCAGCAGCGAGGCTAGCAGTCACCCCGGGGAGCTGTTTTTT.

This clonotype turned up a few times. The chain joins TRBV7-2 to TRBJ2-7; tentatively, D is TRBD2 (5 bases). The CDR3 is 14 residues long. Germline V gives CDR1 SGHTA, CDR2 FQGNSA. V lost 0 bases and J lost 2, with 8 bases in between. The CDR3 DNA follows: TGTGCCAGCAGCTTAGCCAGCGGACCCTACGAGCAGTACTTC. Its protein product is CASSLASGPYEQYF.

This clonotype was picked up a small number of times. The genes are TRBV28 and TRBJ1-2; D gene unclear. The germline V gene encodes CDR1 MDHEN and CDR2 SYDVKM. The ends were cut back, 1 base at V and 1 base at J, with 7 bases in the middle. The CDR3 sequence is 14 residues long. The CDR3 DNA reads TGTGCCAGCAGTTTATTCCAGAGTAACTATGGCTACACCTTC. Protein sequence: CASSLFQSNYGYTF.

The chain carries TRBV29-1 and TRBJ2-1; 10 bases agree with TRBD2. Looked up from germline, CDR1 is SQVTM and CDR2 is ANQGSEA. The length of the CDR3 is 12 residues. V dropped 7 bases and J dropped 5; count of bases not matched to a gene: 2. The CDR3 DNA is TGCAGCGGAGGACTAGCGGACAATGAGCAGTTCTTC. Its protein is CSGGLADNEQFF.

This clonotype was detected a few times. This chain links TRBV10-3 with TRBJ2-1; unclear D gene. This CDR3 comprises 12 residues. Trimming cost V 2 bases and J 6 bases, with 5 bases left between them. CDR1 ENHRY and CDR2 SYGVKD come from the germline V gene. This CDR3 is CAISELPNEQFF. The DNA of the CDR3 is TGTGCCATCAGTGAGCTCCCCAATGAGCAGTTCTTC.

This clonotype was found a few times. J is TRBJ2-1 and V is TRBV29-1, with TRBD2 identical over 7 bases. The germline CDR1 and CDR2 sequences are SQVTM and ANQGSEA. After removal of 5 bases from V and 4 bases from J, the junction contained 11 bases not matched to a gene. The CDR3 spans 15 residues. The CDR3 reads CSVYLHAGVYNEQFF. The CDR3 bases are TGCAGCGTTTACCTCCATGCGGGAGTTTACAATGAGCAGTTCTTC.

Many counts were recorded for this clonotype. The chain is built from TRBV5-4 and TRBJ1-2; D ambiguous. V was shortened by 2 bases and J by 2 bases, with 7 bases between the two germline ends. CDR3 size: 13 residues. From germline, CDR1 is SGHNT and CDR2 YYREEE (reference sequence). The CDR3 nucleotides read TGTGCCAGCAGCTTTCCGGGGAACTATGGCTACACCTTC. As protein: CASSFPGNYGYTF.

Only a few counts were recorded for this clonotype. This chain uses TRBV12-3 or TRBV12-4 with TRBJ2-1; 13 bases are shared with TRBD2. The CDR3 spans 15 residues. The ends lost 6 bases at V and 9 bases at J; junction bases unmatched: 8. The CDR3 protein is CASRLAGGPGGEQFF. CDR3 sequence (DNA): TGTGCCAGCAGACTAGCGGGAGGGCCCGGGGGTGAGCAGTTCTTC.

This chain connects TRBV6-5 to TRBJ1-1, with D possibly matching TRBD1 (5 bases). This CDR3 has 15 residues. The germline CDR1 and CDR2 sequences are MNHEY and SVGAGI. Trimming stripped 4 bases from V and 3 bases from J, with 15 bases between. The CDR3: CASSSWGKGYTEAFF. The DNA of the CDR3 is TGTGCCAGCAGTTCGTGGGGCAAGGGATACACTGAAGCTTTCTTT.

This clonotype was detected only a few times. The CDR3: CASSYVAGTATDTQYF. The CDR3 DNA follows: TGTGCCAGCAGCTACGTAGCGGGAACGGCCACAGATACGCAGTATTTT. The chain has TRBV7-2 and TRBJ2-3; the match to TRBD2 covers 8 bases. The V segment lost 4 bases and the J segment 2 bases; nucleotides outside the gene matches: 8. This CDR3 has 16 residues. The V gene's germline CDR1 is SGHTA and CDR2 FQGNSA.

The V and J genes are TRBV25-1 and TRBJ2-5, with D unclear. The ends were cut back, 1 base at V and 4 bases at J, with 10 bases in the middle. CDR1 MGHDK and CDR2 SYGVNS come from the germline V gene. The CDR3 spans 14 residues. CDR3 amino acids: CASSESERGETQYF. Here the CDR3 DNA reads TGTGCCAGCAGTGAATCCGAGCGTGGAGAGACCCAGTACTTC. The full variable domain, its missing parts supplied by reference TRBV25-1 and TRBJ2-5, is EADIYQTPRYLVIGTGKKITLECSQTMGHDKMYWYQQDPGMELHLIHYSYGVNSTEKGDLSSESTVSRIRTEHFPLTLESARPSHTSQYLCASSESERGETQYFGPGTRLLVL.

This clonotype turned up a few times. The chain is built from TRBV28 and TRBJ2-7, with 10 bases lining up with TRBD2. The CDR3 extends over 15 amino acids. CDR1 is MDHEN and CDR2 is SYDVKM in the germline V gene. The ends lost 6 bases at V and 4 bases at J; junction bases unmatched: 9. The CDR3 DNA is TGTGCCAGCAGCCCAAATGGACTAGCGGTTTACGAGCAGTACTTC. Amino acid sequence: CASSPNGLAVYEQYF. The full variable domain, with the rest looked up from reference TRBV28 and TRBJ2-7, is DVKVTQSSRYLVKRTGEKVFLECVQDMDHENMFWYRQDPGLGLRLIYFSYDVKMKEKGDIPEGYSVSREKKERFSLILESASTNQTSMYLCASSPNGLAVYEQYFGPGTRLTVT.

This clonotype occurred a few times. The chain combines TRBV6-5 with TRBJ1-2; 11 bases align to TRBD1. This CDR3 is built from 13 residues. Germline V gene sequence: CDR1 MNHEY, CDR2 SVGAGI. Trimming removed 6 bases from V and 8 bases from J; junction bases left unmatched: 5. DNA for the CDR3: TGTGCCAGCAGGCCGGGACAGGGGGAAGGCTACACCTTC. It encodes CASRPGQGEGYTF.

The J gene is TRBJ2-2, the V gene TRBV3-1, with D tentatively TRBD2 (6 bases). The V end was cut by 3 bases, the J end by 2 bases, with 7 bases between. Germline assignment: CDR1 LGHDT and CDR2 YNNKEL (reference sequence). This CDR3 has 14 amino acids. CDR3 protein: CASSQGLNTGELFF. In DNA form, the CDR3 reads TGTGCCAGCAGCCAGGGACTTAACACCGGGGAGCTGTTTTTT.

The CDR3 DNA is TGTGCCAGCACCACCCCAGCTTCCTACGAGCAGTACTTC. It encodes CASTTPASYEQYF. The chain recombines TRBV7-9 with TRBJ2-7; D remains ambiguous. The germline CDR1 and CDR2 sequences are SEHNR and FQNEAQ (reference sequence). Trimming left V 7 bases short and J 1 base short, with 11 bases between. The CDR3 has 13 amino acids.

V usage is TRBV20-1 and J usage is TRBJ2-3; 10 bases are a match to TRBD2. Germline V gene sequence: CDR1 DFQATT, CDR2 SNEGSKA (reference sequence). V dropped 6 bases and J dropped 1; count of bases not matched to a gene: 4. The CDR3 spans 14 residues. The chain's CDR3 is CSAALAGGTDTQYF. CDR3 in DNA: TGCAGTGCGGCCCTAGCGGGAGGCACAGATACGCAGTATTTT.

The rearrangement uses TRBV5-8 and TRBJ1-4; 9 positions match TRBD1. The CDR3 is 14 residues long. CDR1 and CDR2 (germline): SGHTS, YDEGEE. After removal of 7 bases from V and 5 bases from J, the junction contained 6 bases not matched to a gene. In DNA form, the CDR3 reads TGTGCCAGCGGAGAGGGACAGGGAAATGAAAAACTGTTTTTT. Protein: CASGEGQGNEKLFF.

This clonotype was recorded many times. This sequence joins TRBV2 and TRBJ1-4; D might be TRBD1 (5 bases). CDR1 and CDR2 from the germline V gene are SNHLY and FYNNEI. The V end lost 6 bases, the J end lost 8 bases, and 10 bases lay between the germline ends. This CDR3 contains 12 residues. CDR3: CASRGTPEKLFF. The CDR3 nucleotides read TGTGCCAGCAGGGGGACTCCAGAAAAACTGTTTTTT. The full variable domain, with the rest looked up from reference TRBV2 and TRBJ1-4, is EPEVTQTPSHQVTQMGQEVILRCVPISNHLYFYWYRQILGQKVEFLVSFYNNEISEKSEIFDDQFSVERPDGSNFTLKIRSTKLEDSAMYFCASRGTPEKLFFGSGTQLSVL.

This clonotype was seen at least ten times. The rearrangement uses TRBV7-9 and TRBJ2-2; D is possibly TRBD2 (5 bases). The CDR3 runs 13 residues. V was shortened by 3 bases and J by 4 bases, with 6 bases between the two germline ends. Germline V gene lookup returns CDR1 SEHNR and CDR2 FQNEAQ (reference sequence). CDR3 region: CASSLLATGELFF. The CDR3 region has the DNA TGTGCCAGCAGCTTGCTAGCCACCGGGGAGCTGTTTTTT.

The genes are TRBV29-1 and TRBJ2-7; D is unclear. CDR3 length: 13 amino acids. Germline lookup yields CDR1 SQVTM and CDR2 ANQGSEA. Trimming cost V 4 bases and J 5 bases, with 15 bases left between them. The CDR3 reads CSVAPDLGNEQYF. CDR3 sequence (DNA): TGCAGCGTTGCCCCGGACCTGGGGAACGAGCAGTACTTC.